This T cell receptor gamma chain was profiled in a study of γδ T cells in repeated Plasmodium falciparum infection. Study details: The natural-infection arm compared Malian children under seasonal malaria with matched Australian children. Samples were taken at baseline, before some infections, and 21 days after each. Four controlled malaria infections with P. falciparum NF54 spanned 500 to 650 days. Overall study findings and caveats: Compared with Australian children, Malian Vdelta2-negative repertoires seemed more clonal, less diverse, less shared.

A word on this clone: Its antigen remains unidentified. It is unclear where the CDR3 begins or ends on the DNA, so no DNA is shown, and the CDR3 is as TCRdb lists it.

TCRdb re-called the multiplex PCR reads via CATT. This repertoire shows roughly 27,000 gamma-chain clones, 3% found once; its top ten account for roughly 30%. The CDR3 sequence runs 33 residues, both termini included. Germline lookup yields CDR1 EGSTGY and CDR2 YDSYTSSV. Vgamma9/Vdelta2+ and Vdelta2-negative gammadelta T cells were flow-sorted from PBMC for bulk sequencing. Sequencing was performed on gamma-delta T cells from blood. J gene calling gave no result, while the V gene is TRGV4. This receptor was obtained from a pool of human donors (malaria-infected and uninfected, not separated). The CDR3 sequence is CATWDGPNSIIRNSLAVEQHLLSQVSIGRIQHF.